The 18 T cell receptor beta chains given below trace back to one sample, sequenced in a study of T cell repertoires in cytomegalovirus infection. TCRdb re-called the reads with MiXCR, one entry per CDR3 protein. This sample has 250,000 to 300,000 distinct CDR3 sequences, with about 26% found just once. Sequencing was carried out using PBMCs. The receptors originated from a human donor in good health (CMV status not recorded). Some clones in this sample may be carry-over from other donors' samples.

The chain employs TRBV6-4 and TRBJ2-1, with D uncertain. V gave up 6 bases and J gave up 5 bases, with 17 bases separating them. This CDR3 contains 15 residues. Germline assignment: CDR1 MRHNA and CDR2 SNTAGT. The CDR3 spells CASSPVGSQNNEQFF. For the CDR3, the DNA is TGTGCCAGCAGCCCGGTGGGGTCCCAGAACAATGAGCAGTTCTTC.

This clonotype was observed a handful of times. The V and J genes are TRBV14 and TRBJ2-7; maybe TRBD2 (5 bases). The CDR3 sequence is 14 residues long. V gave up 3 bases and J gave up 5 bases, with 14 bases separating them. Germline V gene lookup returns CDR1 SGHDN and CDR2 FVKESK. The CDR3 here is CASSHKPGENEQYF. CDR3 nucleotide sequence: TGTGCCAGCAGCCATAAGCCCGGGGAGAACGAGCAGTACTTC.

The chain combines TRBV4-1 with TRBJ1-4; 7 bases line up with TRBD1. The ends lost 1 base at V and 7 bases at J; junction bases unmatched: 18. Looked up from germline, CDR1 is MGHRA and CDR2 is YSYEKL. The CDR3 is 19 amino acids. The CDR3 loop is CASSQVPGQFLLGAEKLFF. The CDR3 bases are TGCGCCAGCAGCCAAGTGCCGGGACAGTTCCTCTTGGGGGCTGAAAAACTGTTTTTT.

This clonotype showed up just a few times. The J gene is TRBJ1-2, the V gene TRBV19; D possibly corresponds to TRBD1 (6 bases). V lost 6 bases to trimming and J lost 4 bases, with 15 bases between them. The CDR3 has 14 residues. Germline CDR1 and CDR2: LNHDA and SQIVND (reference sequence). As DNA, the CDR3 is TGTGCCAGTAGCAAGGACAGCTTTGGCTATGGCTACACCTTC. This codes for CASSKDSFGYGYTF.

This clonotype was found once. V is TRBV29-1 and J is TRBJ1-2, with D possibly being TRBD1 (6 bases). This CDR3 region has 13 residues. Trimming pared 7 bases from V and 3 bases from J, leaving 15 bases between. Germline V gene lookup returns CDR1 SQVTM and CDR2 ANQGSEA. The CDR3 region has the DNA TGCAGCGCCCGGGAGGGGGACTACTATGGCTACACCTTC. It yields the protein CSAREGDYYGYTF.

The chain employs TRBV29-1 and TRBJ2-1; D ambiguous. The V and J ends lost 2 bases and 4 bases respectively, with 12 bases between them. The CDR3 length is 14 residues. CDR1 is SQVTM, CDR2 ANQGSEA, per germline. The CDR3 DNA sequence: TGCAGCGTTGAAAGGCAGGTCCTTTACAATGAGCAGTTCTTC. Its protein is CSVERQVLYNEQFF.

Only a few counts were recorded for this clonotype. This sequence joins TRBV19 and TRBJ2-1, with 9 bases identical to TRBD2. The length of the CDR3 is 17 residues. Germline V gives CDR1 LNHDA, CDR2 SQIVND (reference sequence). The trim removed 4 bases at V and 6 bases at J, leaving 13 bases unmatched. CDR3 region: CASSTAVAGVPVNEQFF. The CDR3 DNA reads TGTGCCAGTAGTACCGCTGTAGCGGGAGTCCCTGTCAATGAGCAGTTCTTC.

This clonotype has ten or more counts. The chain uses TRBV28 and TRBJ2-3; 12 bases are a match to TRBD2. V was pared by 3 bases and J by 6 bases, with 4 bases of the junction left unmatched. The germline CDR1 and CDR2 sequences are MDHEN and SYDVKM. The CDR3 has 15 residues. CDR3: CASSLPTSGGDTQYF. The CDR3 DNA reads TGTGCCAGCAGTTTGCCCACTAGCGGGGGGGATACGCAGTATTTT.

This clonotype was counted a few times. The CDR3 region has the DNA TGTGCCAGTAGCGAGTTACAGCGGACGAGCTCCTACAATGAGCAGTTCTTC. Amino acids: CASSELQRTSSYNEQFF. The chain joins TRBV7-8 to TRBJ2-1; D is possibly TRBD2 (5 bases). V dropped 9 bases and J dropped 0 bases, with 21 bases sitting between them. The CDR3 covers 17 residues. Germline values: CDR1 SGHVS, CDR2 FQNEAQ.

The genes are TRBV20-1 and TRBJ2-7, with TRBD2 identical over 8 bases. CDR3 length equals 13 residues. CDR1 is DFQATT and CDR2 is SNEGSKA in the germline V gene (reference sequence). V lost 3 bases to trimming and J lost 5 bases; unmatched junction nucleotides: 6. The CDR3 DNA is TGCAGTGCTAGGAACGGGAGGGCGGACGAGCAGTACTTC. Translation: CSARNGRADEQYF.

This clonotype was counted ten times or more. V usage is TRBV7-2 and J usage is TRBJ2-7, with TRBD2 identical over 11 bases. CDR1 SGHTA and CDR2 FQGNSA come from the germline V gene. The CDR3 spans 15 residues. V was pared by 4 bases and J by 3 bases, with 5 bases of the junction left unmatched. CDR3 coding DNA: TGTGCCAGCAGCTCCCTGACTAGCGGGAACTACGAGCAGTACTTC. Its translation is CASSSLTSGNYEQYF.

This clonotype was detected ten times or more. The chain links TRBV20-1 to TRBJ2-1; D might be TRBD2 (5 bases). The CDR3 spans 13 residues. The germline CDR1 and CDR2 sequences are DFQATT and SNEGSKA (reference sequence). V lost 5 bases to trimming and J lost 7 bases, with 15 bases between them. CDR3 residues: CSAGGLAGNEQFF. CDR3 DNA: TGCAGTGCTGGAGGCCTAGCCGGTAATGAGCAGTTCTTC.

This clonotype was seen more than once but under ten times. V and J are TRBV10-3 and TRBJ1-3, with D uncertain. The germline gives CDR1 ENHRY, CDR2 SYGVKD. The V end was cut by 6 bases, the J end by 0 bases, with 12 bases between. The length of the CDR3 is 15 residues. Here the CDR3 reads CAIRPTAFSGNTIYF. CDR3 DNA sequence: TGTGCCATCAGGCCTACAGCGTTCTCTGGAAACACCATATATTTT.

The chain is built from TRBV27 and TRBJ1-2; D is ambiguous. The V end lost 1 base, the J end lost 4 bases, and 10 bases lay between the germline ends. The CDR3 runs 14 residues. Germline V lookup: CDR1 MNHEY, CDR2 SMNVEV (reference sequence). The CDR3 region is CASSLYHGLYGYTF. The CDR3 DNA is TGTGCCAGCAGTTTATATCACGGACTCTATGGCTACACCTTC.

Many counts were recorded for this clonotype. The chain is built from TRBV7-2 and TRBJ2-1; no definite D call. This CDR3 has 12 residues. With 5 bases removed from V and 5 bases from J, the gap between germline ends came to 7 bases. From germline, CDR1 is SGHTA and CDR2 FQGNSA. The CDR3 nucleotides read TGTGCCAGCAGCGACCCTAACAATGAGCAGTTCTTC. Translation gives CASSDPNNEQFF.

The V and J genes are TRBV7-9 and TRBJ2-5, with 8 bases identical to TRBD1. The CDR3 has 14 residues. The V and J ends lost 8 bases and 2 bases, in that order; junction bases with no gene match: 7. In germline, CDR1 is SEHNR, CDR2 FQNEAQ (reference sequence). This chain's CDR3 is CASARTGWQETQYF. The CDR3 DNA sequence: TGTGCCAGCGCACGGACAGGGTGGCAAGAGACCCAGTACTTC.

In its sample, this clonotype was seen once. This sequence joins TRBV11-3 and TRBJ2-1, with D possibly being TRBD2 (6 bases). The germline gives CDR1 SGHNT, CDR2 YENEEA. The CDR3 has 15 residues. The ends were cut back, 5 bases at V and 10 bases at J, with 21 bases in the middle. The CDR3 reads CASSPRVAAVPEQFF. CDR3 sequence (DNA): TGTGCCAGCAGCCCCCGAGTAGCGGCCGTGCCCGAGCAGTTCTTC.

This clonotype was recorded a few times. The chain uses TRBV11-2 and TRBJ2-2, with D maybe TRBD2 (6 bases). Trimming cost V 2 bases and J 9 bases, with 16 bases left between them. This CDR3 comprises 15 residues. Germline CDR1 and CDR2: SGHAT and FQNNGV. This CDR3 is CASSLSLARRRELFF. CDR3 bases: TGTGCCAGCAGCTTAAGCCTAGCGCGGCGTCGGGAGCTGTTTTTT.